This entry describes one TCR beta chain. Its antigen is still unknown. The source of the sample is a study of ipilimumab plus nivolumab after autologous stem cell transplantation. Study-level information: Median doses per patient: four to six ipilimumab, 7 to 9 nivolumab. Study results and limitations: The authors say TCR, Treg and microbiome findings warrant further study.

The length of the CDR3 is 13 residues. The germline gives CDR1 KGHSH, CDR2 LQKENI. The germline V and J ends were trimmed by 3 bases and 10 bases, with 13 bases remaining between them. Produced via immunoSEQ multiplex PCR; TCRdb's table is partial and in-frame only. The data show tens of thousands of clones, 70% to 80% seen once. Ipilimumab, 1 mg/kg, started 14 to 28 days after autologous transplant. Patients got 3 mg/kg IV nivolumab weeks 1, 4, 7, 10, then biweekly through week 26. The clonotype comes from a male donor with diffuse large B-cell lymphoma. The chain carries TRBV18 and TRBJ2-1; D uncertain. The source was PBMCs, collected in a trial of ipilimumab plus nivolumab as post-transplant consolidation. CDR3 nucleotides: TGTGCCAGCTCACCCAGTCTGAGACGAGAGCAGTTCTTC. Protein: CASSPSLRREQFF.